The source of this T cell receptor beta chain is a study of early T cells in non-severe SARS-CoV-2 infection. TCRdb ran MiXCR on the 5' RACE reads and lists one entry per CDR3 protein. The data hold roughly 86,000 distinct CDR3 sequences, with 5.5% to 7.5% observed a single time. This clonotype was counted ten times or more. Trimming took off 5 bases at V and 2 bases at J, with 16 bases between the two ends. The CDR3 has 15 amino acids. Germline loops: CDR1 SEHNR, CDR2 FQNEAQ (reference sequence). The sample comprised whole blood. V is TRBV7-9 and J is TRBJ2-7, with TRBD2 as a possible D gene (6 bases). This receptor was identified in an adult who was a healthcare worker with PCR-confirmed SARS-CoV-2 infection or an uninfected control (not recorded which). CDR3 region: CASSPLAGDTYEQYF. The CDR3 bases are TGTGCCAGCAGCCCACTAGCTGGAGATACCTACGAGCAGTACTTC.